Only a few counts were recorded for the clone carrying this T cell receptor beta chain. The antigen remains undetermined. The sample belongs to a study of cytomegalovirus exposure and HLA in healthy donors. PCR used 60 Vbeta primers and 13 Jbeta primers. This table comes from immunoSEQ multiplex PCR, and its TCRdb copy is limited to in-frame clones, with some not included. The table has around 190,000 clones, under 85% seen once. General study results and limits: The authors later linked a missense DCLRE1C variant to TCR beta V- and J-gene trimming. About 87% or about 30% of the time was how often most TCR beta V segments were productive, according to an earlier analysis. In a later analysis, HLA-C alleles had the fewest associated TCRs, DRB1 alleles the most.

The TCR comes from a woman between 18 and 29 years old in good health and CMV-seronegative. Material for sequencing was PBMCs.

The CDR3 DNA sequence: TGTGCCAGCAGTTTCGGTACGCCTGAGCAGTTCTTC. It translates to CASSFGTPEQFF. This chain uses TRBV27 with TRBJ2-1; D unresolved. This CDR3 region has 12 residues. Trimming pared 3 bases from V and 9 bases from J, leaving 9 bases between. CDR1 is MNHEY, CDR2 SMNVEV, per germline (reference sequence).